This TCR beta chain was sequenced in a study of T cell responses to AZD1222 COVID-19 vaccine. The V end lost 5 bases, the J end lost 7 bases, and 14 bases lay between the germline ends. This CDR3 is 13 amino acids long. CDR1 is SGHNT, CDR2 YENEEA, per germline. Notes on this clone: As yet, its antigen is unknown.

Study-level findings and limits: Nearly half of the spike-specific TCRs reportedly recognize variant regions that carry no mutations. The donor group comprised mostly white British people and more females; the analysis possibly underestimated clonal diversity.

Using immunoSEQ multiplex PCR, the repertoire was profiled, and TCRdb retains in-frame clones only, with some absent. The sample shows some 100,000 clones, about 88% of them seen only once. This sequence joins TRBV11-3 and TRBJ1-1; D might be TRBD1 (6 bases). This sequence originates from an adult in good health. Source: peripheral blood, taken on day 0 of AZD1222 vaccination. CDR3 protein: CASSPGGGDEAFF. CDR3 coding DNA: TGTGCCAGCAGCCCCGGGGGGGGCGATGAAGCTTTCTTT.